This T cell receptor (beta chain) was identified during a study of identical twins. Study findings and constraints: There was an excess of low generation probability in the out-of-frame alpha sequences that twins shared. Analyses of zero insertions could, in part, be confounded by invariant MAIT and iNKT cells. The more abundant beta clonotypes in cord blood had fewer insertions, and memory repertoires did not show this. The study found weaker excess twin sharing in beta out-of-frame sequences.

This CDR3 is built from 15 residues. V was clipped by 1 base and J by 1 base; unmatched bases: 4. Germline V gives CDR1 LNHNV, CDR2 YYDKDF (reference sequence). A word on this clonotype: Its matching antigen is unknown.

A single record per CDR3 protein comes from TCRdb applying MiXCR to the 5' RACE reads. The sample includes fewer than 250,000 distinct CDR3 sequences, 7.5% of them seen just once. In addition, the sample was reused for a study of yellow fever vaccine responses in identical twins.

This sequence originates from a woman between 18 and 29 years old in good health. V is TRBV15 and J is TRBJ2-7; 7 bases agree with TRBD2. Sequenced sample: CD8+ T cells sorted from blood. CDR3 nucleotides: TGTGCCACCAGCAGAGGGTCTAGCGGATCCTACGAGCAGTACTTC. Protein sequence: CATSRGSSGSYEQYF.